This T cell receptor (beta chain) was identified in a study of T-cell memory formation after mild COVID-19. Study-wide context: Largely, TCR clusters stayed within a single donor.

This clonotype was detected only a few times. Its antigen is unknown. The V gene's germline CDR1 is MNHEY and CDR2 SMNVEV (reference sequence). The CDR3 consists of 13 residues. The ends were cut back, 0 bases at V and 8 bases at J, with 10 bases in the middle. TCRdb reprocessed the 5' RACE reads via MiXCR and lists one record per CDR3 protein. The profile shows about 560,000 distinct CDR3 sequences, 20% to 25% of them singletons. Study-wide findings and caveats: Most CD4+ clones that shrank were in CM and EM, while CD8+ ones turned up in EMRA.

The source material was PBMCs or a T cell subset sorted from them (not recorded which). The TCR sequence derives from an adult woman who had mild COVID-19 (a few samples of this study predate the infection). Cell type and time point are not known. This chain uses TRBV27 with TRBJ1-1; no definite D call. This chain's CDR3 is CASSLSGSPEAFF. The DNA of the CDR3 is TGTGCCAGCAGTTTATCGGGATCACCCGAAGCTTTCTTT.